The rows below give T cell receptor beta chains drawn from one sample of a study of blood T cell repertoires in COVID-19. The data were produced by immunoSEQ multiplex PCR, yet TCRdb's version contains in-frame clones alone and is incomplete. The top ten clones hold approximately 0.6% of a sample with over 150,000 clones, around 86% of them seen once. The source material was peripheral blood. The receptors stem from a man between 60 and 75 years old with COVID-19, enrolled during active disease. CDR3s include the opening cysteine and the closing phenylalanine or tryptophan. A D gene is named only where the DNA matches it firmly. Some rows mark clone size as missing; the rest say once, few, many or name a class of expanded clone.

clone size,CDR3 length,D gene,J gene,V gene,CDR3 DNA,CDR3 protein
NA,16,TRBD2,TRBJ2-3,TRBV5-1,TGCGCCAGCAGCTTGGGTGGGACTAGCGGGACAGATACGCAGTATTTT,CASSLGGTSGTDTQYF
NA,16,NA,TRBJ2-3,TRBV7-9,TGTGCCAGCAGCTTCGCTCTCAGGGGCAGCACAGATACGCAGTATTTT,CASSFALRGSTDTQYF
NA,16,NA,TRBJ1-5,TRBV5-5,TGTGCCAGCAGCTTCCTCGGGGGGTTGAGCAATCAGCCCCAGCATTTT,CASSFLGGLSNQPQHF
NA,14,NA,TRBJ2-7,TRBV6-2/TRBV6-3,TGTGCCAGCAGTTACTTTACAGGGACCAACGAGCAGTACTTC,CASSYFTGTNEQYF
NA,14,TRBD1,TRBJ1-2,TRBV19,TGTGCCAGTTTGTACAGGGGGTCTGTAGGTGGCTACACCTTC,CASLYRGSVGGYTF
NA,17,NA,TRBJ1-6,TRBV27,TGTGCCAGCAGTTTATGGGCCACGAGCTCCTATAATTCACCCCTCCACTTT,CASSLWATSSYNSPLHF
NA,15,NA,TRBJ2-1,TRBV27,TGTGCCAGCAGGGAAGGACTAACGCCCTACAATGAGCAGTTCTTC,CASREGLTPYNEQFF
NA,14,NA,TRBJ2-3,TRBV11-2,TGTGCCAGCAGCTTTGAACGAGCCACAGATACGCAGTATTTT,CASSFERATDTQYF
once,11,TRBD1,TRBJ1-2,TRBV19,TGTGCCAGTAGCACAGGGGGTGGCTACACCTTC,CASSTGGGYTF
NA,13,TRBD1,TRBJ1-1,TRBV24-1,TGTGCCACCAGTGATGGACAGGGGGCTAAAGCTTTCTTT,CATSDGQGAKAFF
NA,14,TRBD1,TRBJ2-3,TRBV18,TGTGCCAGCTCCCCCGGGACAGGTCCAGATACGCAGTATTTT,CASSPGTGPDTQYF
NA,13,NA,TRBJ1-1,TRBV24-1,TGTGCCACCAGTGGAAAAGGGGGAACTGAAGCTTTCTTT,CATSGKGGTEAFF
NA,16,TRBD1,TRBJ2-7,TRBV24-1,TGTGCCACCAGTGATCCCAGGGACAGATTTGGCTACGAGCAGTACTTC,CATSDPRDRFGYEQYF
NA,14,NA,TRBJ1-2,TRBV21-1,TGTGCCAGCAGCAACCAACTTCTATTCTATGGCTACACCTTC,CASSNQLLFYGYTF
NA,16,NA,TRBJ1-4,TRBV7-8,TGTGCCAGCAGCCCAGCGGTGGGGCAGGGGAATGAAAAACTGTTTTTT,CASSPAVGQGNEKLFF
NA,14,NA,TRBJ2-7,TRBV10-3,TGTGCCATCAGCTTCGGCGGAGACTCCTACGAGCAGTACTTC,CAISFGGDSYEQYF
NA,14,NA,TRBJ2-3,TRBV4-1,TGCGCCAGCAGCCGAGGTGGGGGGACAGATACGCAGTATTTT,CASSRGGGTDTQYF
NA,14,TRBD2,TRBJ2-5,TRBV5-1,TGCGCCAGCAGCTTCGAGGGAGGGCAAGAGACCCAGTACTTC,CASSFEGGQETQYF
once,14,NA,TRBJ1-1,TRBV9,TGTGCCAGCAGCGTGGGACAAGTGAACACTGAAGCTTTCTTT,CASSVGQVNTEAFF
NA,14,NA,TRBJ2-1,TRBV10-3,TGTGCCATCCAGTTTCGGTGGGGGGACAATGAGCAGTTCTTC,CAIQFRWGDNEQFF
NA,14,NA,TRBJ1-5,TRBV18,TGTGCCAGCTCACCAGGCCAGGGCAATCAGCCCCAGCATTTT,CASSPGQGNQPQHF
NA,18,TRBD2,TRBJ2-1,TRBV7-2,TGTGCCAGCAGCTATGCGCCCCGGACTAGCGGGACCCACAATGAGCAGTTCTTC,CASSYAPRTSGTHNEQFF
NA,15,TRBD1,TRBJ2-1,TRBV5-1,TGCGCCAGCAGCCCGGGACAGGGGATCTACAATGAGCAGTTCTTC,CASSPGQGIYNEQFF
NA,17,TRBD2,TRBJ2-5,TRBV7-2,TGTGCCAGCAGCTTAGGGACTAGCGGGAGGGCCCTGGAGACCCAGTACTTC,CASSLGTSGRALETQYF
NA,15,TRBD1,TRBJ1-1,TRBV27,TGTGCCAGCAGTCCCTCGACAGGGTCTCACACTGAAGCTTTCTTT,CASSPSTGSHTEAFF
NA,14,NA,TRBJ1-2,TRBV28,TGTGCCAGCAGTTTATTTCAGGGGACCTATGGCTACACCTTC,CASSLFQGTYGYTF
NA,13,NA,TRBJ1-1,TRBV6-5,TGTGCCAGCGCCCCAGACATTTACACTGAAGCTTTCTTT,CASAPDIYTEAFF
NA,13,NA,TRBJ2-3,TRBV19,TGTGCCAGTAGTAGGGCTAGCGAGGATACGCAGTATTTT,CASSRASEDTQYF
NA,13,TRBD1,TRBJ1-2,TRBV19,TGTGCCAGTAGTCCTTCCCCGGGACAGGGCTACACCTTC,CASSPSPGQGYTF
NA,13,NA,TRBJ1-1,TRBV5-1,TGCGCCAGCAGCTTGGCCTCGGGAGGTGAAGCTTTCTTT,CASSLASGGEAFF
NA,15,TRBD2,TRBJ2-1,TRBV19,TGTGCCAGTAGTGGACTAGCGGGGGGGCATGGTGAGCAGTTCTTC,CASSGLAGGHGEQFF
NA,18,TRBD1,TRBJ1-1,TRBV7-2,TGTGCCAGCTCACTCAGGTACCAGGGGGCTCGAGTGGACACTGAAGCTTTCTTT,CASSLRYQGARVDTEAFF
NA,17,NA,TRBJ2-5,TRBV7-8,TGTGCCAGCAGCCCGGGATCTCAGCGGTATCTAAAAGAGACCCAGTACTTC,CASSPGSQRYLKETQYF
NA,15,NA,TRBJ2-5,TRBV6-2/TRBV6-3,TGTGCCAGCAGTAAGGACACAATTGCCGAAGAGACCCAGTACTTC,CASSKDTIAEETQYF
NA,17,TRBD1,TRBJ1-3,TRBV19,TGTGCCAGTAGCAAACGGACAGGGGATTTTGCTGGAAACACCATATATTTT,CASSKRTGDFAGNTIYF
NA,15,TRBD1,TRBJ1-4,TRBV5-1,TGCGCCAGCAGCTTGGGGGGACAGAATAATGAAAAACTGTTTTTT,CASSLGGQNNEKLFF
NA,13,TRBD1,TRBJ2-3,TRBV6-5,TGTGCCAGCTCCAACAGGGGGCCAGATACGCAGTATTTT,CASSNRGPDTQYF
once,15,NA,TRBJ2-2,TRBV6-5,TGTGCCAGCCGTACGCGGATGTCGAACACCGGGGAGCTGTTTTTT,CASRTRMSNTGELFF
once,18,TRBD2,TRBJ2-5,TRBV7-8,TGTGCCAGCAGCACCGCCCGGACTAGCAGGAACCTCCAAGAGACCCAGTACTTC,CASSTARTSRNLQETQYF
once,16,NA,TRBJ1-5,TRBV2,TGTGCCAGCAGCGGGATGAGATCGGCGGCAAATCAGCCCCAGCATTTT,CASSGMRSAANQPQHF
NA,16,TRBD1,TRBJ2-4,TRBV4-3,TGCGCCAGCAGCCAAGAGGCCGGGACAGGATTAAACATTCAGTACTTC,CASSQEAGTGLNIQYF
NA,14,TRBD1,TRBJ1-2,TRBV4-3,TGCGCCAGCAGCAAAGGACAGGGGGAGGTTGGCTACACCTTC,CASSKGQGEVGYTF
NA,15,NA,TRBJ1-5,TRBV7-2,TGTGCCAGCAGCGAGGGACTCAATAGCAATCAGCCCCAGCATTTT,CASSEGLNSNQPQHF
once,14,NA,TRBJ2-7,TRBV6-2/TRBV6-3,TGTGCCAGCAGTTACTCACCAGGGGACTACGAGCAGTACTTC,CASSYSPGDYEQYF
NA,16,NA,TRBJ1-1,TRBV6-2/TRBV6-3,TGTGCCAGCAGTTACCCCGGACAGACATTGAACACTGAAGCTTTCTTT,CASSYPGQTLNTEAFF
NA,13,NA,TRBJ1-1,TRBV12-3/TRBV12-4,TGTGCCAGCAGTTTAGCCGCCGGGACTGAAGCTTTCTTT,CASSLAAGTEAFF
once,17,TRBD2,TRBJ2-2,TRBV12-5,TGTGCTAGTGGTTTGGAGCGACTAGCGGGGGACACCGGGGAGCTGTTTTTT,CASGLERLAGDTGELFF
NA,15,NA,TRBJ1-3,TRBV6-4,TGTGCCAGATCAGGAGGGGAATCCTGCGCAAACACCATATATTTT,CARSGGESCANTIYF
NA,14,TRBD1,TRBJ2-2,TRBV30,TGTGCCTGGAGTGGGACAGGGAAGATGCGGGAGCTGTTTTTT,CAWSGTGKMRELFF
NA,16,TRBD2,TRBJ2-2,TRBV7-2,TGTGCCAGCAGCCCCACAGCGGGAGGGCTTGGCGGGGAGCTGTTTTTT,CASSPTAGGLGGELFF
NA,15,TRBD1,TRBJ2-2,TRBV18,TGTGCCAGCTCACCGGGACAGGGAGACACCGGGGAGCTGTTTTTT,CASSPGQGDTGELFF
NA,14,NA,TRBJ1-2,TRBV5-6,TGTGCCAGCAGCTTTGGGGTCGGGGACTATGGCTACACCTTC,CASSFGVGDYGYTF
NA,13,NA,TRBJ1-5,TRBV30,TGTGCCTGGAGTACTACAGGGTATCAGCCCCAGCATTTT,CAWSTTGYQPQHF
NA,15,NA,TRBJ2-1,TRBV24-1,TGTGCCACCGGTACCATGCGGGACTCGACGAATGAGCAGTTCTTC,CATGTMRDSTNEQFF